The entry below gives a single T cell receptor (beta chain) sequence along with its context. This sample is part of a study of T cell changes during pregnancy in multiple sclerosis. Unmatched junction bases numbered 13, after V lost 7 bases and J lost 0 bases. The CDR3 totals 19 residues. CDR1 MNHEY and CDR2 SMNVEV come from the germline V gene (reference sequence). Repertoires were generated with immunoSEQ multiplex PCR, while TCRdb's copy carries only in-frame clones and drops some. The sample consists of approximately 100,000 clones, 90% to 95% of them appearing once. The receptor comes from a female donor with multiple sclerosis, enrolled in a pregnancy study. The genes are TRBV27 and TRBJ2-3, with 13 bases matching TRBD2. This specimen was peripheral blood, taken before pregnancy. The CDR3 is CASIPPGLAGLMSTDTQYF. The CDR3 DNA follows: TGTGCCAGCATCCCCCCGGGACTAGCGGGATTGATGAGCACAGATACGCAGTATTTT.